The present T cell receptor beta chain was sequenced within a study of CD8 T cells in ankylosing spondylitis. General study results and limits: The study looked at matched synovial fluid samples from ankylosing spondylitis patients. Disease-linked clones were reported to be significantly enriched there. Made up of eight highly homologous variants, a TCR beta motif appeared characteristic of ankylosing spondylitis blood.

This clonotype was seen only a few times. Its specificity is unknown. Each TCR beta library was made by quantitative 5'-RACE that incorporated molecular barcodes. TCRdb itself ran the 5' RACE reads through MiXCR, one entry per CDR3 protein. The sample has some 700,000 distinct CDR3 sequences; over 15% are singletons. V shed 1 base and J 8 bases; nucleotides not matched to a gene: 10. The germline CDR1 and CDR2 sequences are GTSNPN and SVGIG (reference sequence). This CDR3 has 15 residues. What was sequenced was blood, either unsorted or a sorted T cell fraction (not recorded which). This sequence was found in a male donor with ankylosing spondylitis. This chain links TRBV30 with TRBJ1-5, with 8 bases fitting TRBD1. This CDR3 is CAWSAGQGTIEPQHF. CDR3 bases: TGTGCCTGGAGTGCTGGACAGGGTACGATTGAGCCCCAGCATTTT. Filled out from reference TRBV30 and TRBJ1-5, the complete variable domain reads SQTIHQWPATLVQPVGSPLSLECTVEGTSNPNLYWYRQAAGRGLQLLFYSVGIGQISSEVPQNLSASRPQDRQFILSSKKLLLSDSGFYLCAWSAGQGTIEPQHFGDGTRLSIL.